The 21 T cell receptor beta chains below were found in one sample sequenced in a study of CD8 T cells in ankylosing spondylitis. MiXCR, run by TCRdb on the 5' RACE reads, gives a single entry per CDR3 protein. The table records some 130,000 distinct CDR3 sequences, around 7.9% of them present only once. What was sequenced was blood, either unsorted or a sorted T cell fraction (not recorded which). These receptors all come from a female donor with ankylosing spondylitis or in good health (not recorded which).

This clonotype was observed at least ten times. The chain recombines TRBV6-2 or TRBV6-3 with TRBJ2-7, with 11 bases that match TRBD2. CDR3 size: 14 residues. Germline V gene lookup returns CDR1 MNHEY and CDR2 SVGEGT. V shed 6 bases and J 2 bases; nucleotides not matched to a gene: 3. Here the CDR3 reads CASRSSGGPYEQYF. CDR3 coding DNA: TGTGCCAGCAGATCTAGCGGGGGGCCCTACGAGCAGTACTTC.

Note on this clonotype: A much larger clone lies a single base off, so this may be a read error. The rearrangement links TRBV21-1 to TRBJ1-3; the table's D call, TRBD1, was not checked against the DNA. TRBV21-1 is a known pseudogene. The CDR3 contains 16 residues. As DNA, the CDR3 is TGTGCCAGCAGCCCGGGGCGGGGGAGCTCTGGAACCACCATATATTTT. Translated: CASSPGRGSSGTTIYF.

At least ten counts were recorded for this clonotype. This chain connects TRBV7-3 to TRBJ2-1; D remains unclear. This CDR3 contains 17 residues. Trimming cost V 5 bases and J 8 bases, with 25 bases left between them. Germline V lookup: CDR1 SGHTA, CDR2 FQGTGA. This chain's CDR3 is CASSLMGLSDRHHEQFF. The CDR3 DNA is TGTGCCAGCAGCCTAATGGGCCTGTCCGACCGTCACCATGAGCAGTTCTTC.

Comments on this clonotype: With a much larger clone just one base away, this may be a read error. The V call is TRBV4-3, the J call TRBJ2-5; the match to TRBD1 covers 8 bases. The junction had 11 bases not matched to a gene; V was cut back by 0 bases and J by 2 bases. CDR1 LGHNA and CDR2 YSLEER come from the germline V gene. There are 18 residues in the CDR3. This chain's CDR3 is CASSQEGHGTGRQETQYF. The CDR3 DNA follows: TGCGCCAGCAGCCAAGAAGGACACGGGACAGGTCGTCAAGAGACCCAGTACTTC.

This clonotype was seen at least ten times. The rearrangement joins TRBV5-1 to TRBJ1-1; 8 bases map to TRBD1. The germline V gene encodes CDR1 SGHRS and CDR2 YFSETQ. V gave up 4 bases and J gave up 1 base; unmatched junction bases: 6. There are 15 residues in the CDR3. The CDR3 loop is CASSIGTGRNTEAFF. The CDR3 DNA is TGCGCCAGCAGCATAGGGACAGGTCGGAACACTGAAGCTTTCTTT.

As concerns this clonotype: At one of its ends the junction is not consistent with the germline gene, which may arise from a read error. This chain's CDR3 is CISRVRGQMEIMNTEVFF. CDR3 DNA: TGTATCAGCAGAGTGAGGGGACAGATGGAGATTATGAACACTGAAGTTTTCTTT. The chain carries TRBV27 and TRBJ1-1, with TRBD1 matching 7 bases. Germline V gives CDR1 MNHEY, CDR2 SMNVEV (reference sequence). This CDR3 spans 18 amino acids.

This clonotype has only a few counts. This rearrangement joins TRBV11-3 to TRBJ2-3, with unresolved D. Germline V gene sequence: CDR1 SGHNT, CDR2 YENEEA. Trimming removed 3 bases at V and 0 bases at J, with 13 bases between. The CDR3 runs 16 residues. The CDR3 sequence: CASSFKPRHSTDTQYF. Written as DNA, the CDR3 is TGTGCCAGCAGCTTTAAACCACGACACAGCACAGATACGCAGTATTTT. The full variable domain, its missing parts supplied by reference TRBV11-3 and TRBJ2-3, is EAGVVQSPRYKIIEKKQPVAFWCNPISGHNTLYWYLQNLGQGPELLIRYENEEAVDDSQLPKDRFSAERLKGVDSTLKIQPAELGDSAVYLCASSFKPRHSTDTQYFGPGTRLTVL.

This clonotype was counted between two and nine times. V usage is TRBV18 and J usage is TRBJ1-5, with a tentative D call TRBD1 (5 bases). Germline V CDR1 and CDR2: KGHSH, LQKENI. The CDR3 has 15 amino acids. The ends were cut back, 4 bases at V and 7 bases at J, with 17 bases in the middle. The DNA for the CDR3 is TGTGCCAGCTCACTAAAACAGGATTTTAGCCAGCCCCAGCATTTT. Its translation: CASSLKQDFSQPQHF.

A few counts support this clonotype. J is TRBJ2-7 and V is TRBV9, with D perhaps matching TRBD1 (6 bases). CDR1 and CDR2 (germline): SGDLS, YYNGEE. This CDR3 spans 15 amino acids. The V end was cut by 0 bases, the J end by 3 bases, with 13 bases between. CDR3 amino acids: CASSVGDRRFYEQYF. CDR3 nucleotides: TGTGCCAGCAGCGTAGGAGACAGGAGGTTCTACGAGCAGTACTTC.

This clonotype came up many times. V is TRBV27 and J is TRBJ2-3; 8 bases agree with TRBD1. The CDR3 sequence is 15 residues long. Germline V gives CDR1 MNHEY, CDR2 SMNVEV (reference sequence). V was pared by 5 bases and J by 2 bases, with 6 bases of the junction left unmatched. CDR3 region: CASSPRTGYTDTQYF. CDR3 coding DNA: TGTGCCAGCAGTCCACGGACAGGGTACACAGATACGCAGTATTTT.

This clonotype was recorded a few times. This chain joins TRBV19 and TRBJ1-2; no reliable D call. The V gene lost 8 bases and the J gene lost 5 bases, with 12 bases spanning the gap. CDR3 length: 12 residues. In germline, CDR1 is LNHDA, CDR2 SQIVND (reference sequence). CDR3 coding DNA: TGTGCCAGTGAAGGACGGTCATATGGCTACACCTTC. Its translation: CASEGRSYGYTF.

The sample holds many counts of this clonotype. This chain connects TRBV12-3 or TRBV12-4 to TRBJ2-1; maybe TRBD2 (5 bases). V gave up 2 bases and J gave up 2 bases, with 16 bases separating them. This CDR3 has 17 amino acids. The CDR3 coding sequence is TGTGCCAGCAGTTTATTATTTCGAGGGAGCGCCTACAATGAGCAGTTCTTC. Amino acids: CASSLLFRGSAYNEQFF.

This clonotype was seen at least ten times. The rearrangement uses TRBV28 and TRBJ1-1; D not certain. CDR1 is MDHEN and CDR2 is SYDVKM in the germline V gene. This CDR3 has 13 residues. V was cut by 4 bases and J by 3 bases, with 9 bases left in between. In nucleotides, the CDR3 is TGTGCCAGCAGTTACAAGATCTACACTGAAGCTTTCTTT. Its protein is CASSYKIYTEAFF.

A note on this clonotype: With a much larger clone just one base away, this may be a read error. The V and J genes are TRBV7-9 and TRBJ2-5; D call uncertain. Trimming took off 4 bases at V and 5 bases at J, with 14 bases between the two ends. Germline loops: CDR1 SEHNR, CDR2 FQNEAQ (reference sequence). The CDR3 sequence is 14 residues long. The DNA of the CDR3 is TGTGCCAGCAGCTCGCCGGACCTAAGTGAGACCCAGTACTTC. Its translation: CASSSPDLSETQYF.

This clonotype has just a few counts. The V gene is TRBV7-9, the J gene TRBJ1-2, with no clear D. The V gene lost 5 bases and the J gene lost 8 bases, with 6 bases spanning the gap. CDR3 length: 10 amino acids. The germline gives CDR1 SEHNR, CDR2 FQNEAQ (reference sequence). As DNA, the CDR3 is TGTGCCAGCAGCGGCCCCGGCTACACCTTC. It specifies CASSGPGYTF. Full variable domain (missing parts from reference TRBV7-9 and TRBJ1-2): DTGVSQNPRHKITKRGQNVTFRCDPISEHNRLYWYRQTLGQGPEFLTYFQNEAQLEKSRLLSDRFSAERPKGSFSTLEIQRTEQGDSAMYLCASSGPGYTFGSGTRLTVV.

This clonotype was observed a few times. V gene TRBV7-9 combines with J gene TRBJ2-2; no definite D call. This CDR3 is 12 amino acids long. CDR1 and CDR2 (germline): SEHNR, FQNEAQ (reference sequence). The V end lost 8 bases, the J end lost 0 bases, and 4 bases lay between the germline ends. In DNA, the CDR3 is TGTGCCAGCTTTCCGAACACCGGGGAGCTGTTTTTT. This gives the protein CASFPNTGELFF.

This clonotype was counted many times. The rearrangement joins TRBV27 to TRBJ2-3; perhaps TRBD1 as D (5 bases). The germline V gene has CDR1 MNHEY and CDR2 SMNVEV (reference sequence). The CDR3 sequence is 16 residues long. The V gene lost 5 bases and the J gene lost 0 bases, with 15 bases spanning the gap. CDR3 amino acids: CASSPRQTSSTDTQYF. In nucleotides, the CDR3 is TGTGCCAGCAGTCCCCGACAGACCTCTAGCACAGATACGCAGTATTTT.

This clonotype has at least ten counts. The V call is TRBV4-1, the J call TRBJ2-3; unclear D gene. The CDR3 extends over 15 amino acids. The germline V gene encodes CDR1 MGHRA and CDR2 YSYEKL. V lost 0 bases, J lost 6 bases, and 13 bases lay in between. The CDR3 sequence is CASSQDPGFDDTQYF. Written as DNA, the CDR3 is TGCGCCAGCAGCCAAGATCCCGGGTTCGATGATACGCAGTATTTT.

This clonotype was observed many times. The chain carries TRBV12-3 or TRBV12-4 and TRBJ2-7, with 8 nucleotides matching TRBD1. The V and J ends lost 1 base and 2 bases, in that order; junction bases with no gene match: 4. The CDR3 sequence is 15 residues long. CDR3 sequence reads: CASSLGGQGPYEQYF. CDR3 DNA: TGTGCCAGCAGTTTAGGTGGACAGGGCCCCTACGAGCAGTACTTC.

The sample holds many counts of this clonotype. The chain's CDR3 is CASSFFRAGNTEAFF. CDR3 nucleotide sequence: TGTGCCAGCAGCTTTTTCCGGGCGGGGAACACTGAAGCTTTCTTT. This chain connects TRBV5-6 to TRBJ1-1; D gene ambiguous. CDR3 length: 15 amino acids. Trimming removed 2 bases from V and 1 base from J, with 12 bases in between. Germline V gives CDR1 SGHDT, CDR2 YYEEEE. Combining the CDR3 with reference TRBV5-6 and TRBJ1-1 gives the whole variable domain DAGVTQSPTHLIKTRGQQVTLRCSPKSGHDTVSWYQQALGQGPQFIFQYYEEEERQRGNFPDRFSGHQFPNYSSELNVNALLLGDSALYLCASSFFRAGNTEAFFGQGTRLTVV.

This clonotype occurred many times. The chain links TRBV7-6 to TRBJ1-6; D gene unclear. Germline lookup yields CDR1 SGHVS and CDR2 FNYEAQ. Trimming removed 5 bases at V and 7 bases at J, with 9 bases between. The CDR3 runs to 13 residues. CDR3: CASSSSNNSPLHF. CDR3 coding DNA: TGTGCCAGCAGCAGCTCAAACAATTCACCCCTCCACTTT.